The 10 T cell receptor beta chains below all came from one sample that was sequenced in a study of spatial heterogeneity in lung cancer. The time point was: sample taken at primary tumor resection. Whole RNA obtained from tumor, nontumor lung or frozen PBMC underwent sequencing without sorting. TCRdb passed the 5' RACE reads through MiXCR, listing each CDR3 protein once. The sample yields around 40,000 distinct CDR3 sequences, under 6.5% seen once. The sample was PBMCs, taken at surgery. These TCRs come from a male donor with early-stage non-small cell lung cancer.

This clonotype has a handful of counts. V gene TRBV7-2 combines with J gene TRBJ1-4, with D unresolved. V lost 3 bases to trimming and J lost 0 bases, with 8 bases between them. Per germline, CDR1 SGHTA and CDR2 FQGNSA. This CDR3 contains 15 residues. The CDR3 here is CASSFRATTNEKLFF. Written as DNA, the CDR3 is TGTGCCAGCAGCTTCCGGGCTACAACTAATGAAAAACTGTTTTTT.

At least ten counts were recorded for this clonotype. The CDR3 reads CASSQAGPGLDSNQPQHF. In DNA, the CDR3 is TGCGCCAGCAGCCAAGCCGGGCCAGGTCTAGACAGCAATCAGCCCCAGCATTTT. This chain uses TRBV4-1 with TRBJ1-5; no definite D call. The CDR3 sequence is 18 residues long. Germline loops: CDR1 MGHRA, CDR2 YSYEKL. V gave up 1 base and J gave up 1 base, with 17 bases separating them.

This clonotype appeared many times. CDR3 sequence: CASKPRGQDSPLHF. The CDR3, as DNA: TGTGCCAGCAAACCACGGGGGCAGGATTCACCCCTCCACTTT. The rearrangement joins TRBV6-5 to TRBJ1-6; the D gene is possibly TRBD1 (6 bases). The CDR3 has 14 amino acids. Germline V gene sequence: CDR1 MNHEY, CDR2 SVGAGI. The V and J ends lost 7 bases and 8 bases respectively, with 15 bases between them.

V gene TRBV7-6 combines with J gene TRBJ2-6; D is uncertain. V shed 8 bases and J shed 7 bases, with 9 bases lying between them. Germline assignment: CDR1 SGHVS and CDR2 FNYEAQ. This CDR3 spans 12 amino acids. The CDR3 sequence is CASSSEANVLTF. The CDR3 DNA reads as TGTGCCAGCTCCTCCGAAGCCAACGTCCTGACTTTC.

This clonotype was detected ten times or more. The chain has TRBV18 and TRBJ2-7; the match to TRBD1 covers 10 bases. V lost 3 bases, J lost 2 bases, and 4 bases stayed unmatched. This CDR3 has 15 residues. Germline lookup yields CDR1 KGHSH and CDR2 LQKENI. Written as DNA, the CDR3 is TGTGCCAGCTCACCGAGACAGGGGGCCCCCTACGAGCAGTACTTC. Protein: CASSPRQGAPYEQYF. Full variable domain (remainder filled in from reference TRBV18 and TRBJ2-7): NAGVMQNPRHLVRRRGQEARLRCSPMKGHSHVYWYRQLPEEGLKFMVYLQKENIIDESGMPKERFSAEFPKEGPSILRIQQVVRGDSAAYFCASSPRQGAPYEQYFGPGTRLTVT.

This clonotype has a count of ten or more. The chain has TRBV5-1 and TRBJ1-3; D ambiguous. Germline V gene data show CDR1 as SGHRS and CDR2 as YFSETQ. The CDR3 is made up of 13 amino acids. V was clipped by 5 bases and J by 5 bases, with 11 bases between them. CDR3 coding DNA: TGCGCCAGCAGGAACGCTGGACGAAACACCATATATTTT. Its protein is CASRNAGRNTIYF. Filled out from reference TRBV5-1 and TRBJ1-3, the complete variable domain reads KAGVTQTPRYLIKTRGQQVTLSCSPISGHRSVSWYQQTPGQGLQFLFEYFSETQRNKGNFPGRFSGRQFSNSRSEMNVSTLELGDSALYLCASRNAGRNTIYFGEGSWLTVV.

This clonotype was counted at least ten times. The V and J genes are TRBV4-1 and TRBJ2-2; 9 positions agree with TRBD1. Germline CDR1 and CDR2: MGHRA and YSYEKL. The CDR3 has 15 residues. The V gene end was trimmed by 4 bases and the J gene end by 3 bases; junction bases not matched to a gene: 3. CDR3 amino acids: CASSPQGADTGELFF. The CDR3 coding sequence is TGCGCCAGCAGCCCACAGGGGGCTGACACCGGGGAGCTGTTTTTT.

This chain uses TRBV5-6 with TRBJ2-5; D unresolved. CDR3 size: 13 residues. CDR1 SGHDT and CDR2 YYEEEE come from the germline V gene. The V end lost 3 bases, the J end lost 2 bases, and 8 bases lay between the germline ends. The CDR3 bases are TGTGCCAGCAGCTCCCGGGTACAAGAGACCCAGTACTTC. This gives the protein CASSSRVQETQYF.

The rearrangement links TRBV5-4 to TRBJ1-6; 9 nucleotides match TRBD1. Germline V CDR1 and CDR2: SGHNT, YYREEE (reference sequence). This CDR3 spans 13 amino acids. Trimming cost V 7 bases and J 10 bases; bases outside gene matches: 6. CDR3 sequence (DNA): TGTGCCAGCGGACCAACAGGGGGCTCACCCCTCCACTTT. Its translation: CASGPTGGSPLHF.

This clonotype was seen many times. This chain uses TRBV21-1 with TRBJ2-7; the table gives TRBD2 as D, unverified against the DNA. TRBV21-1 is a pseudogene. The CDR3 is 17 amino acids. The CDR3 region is CASSKKPELAVTYEQYF. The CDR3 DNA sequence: TGTGCCAGCAGCAAAAAGCCGGAGCTAGCGGTAACCTACGAGCAGTACTTC.